This section outlines one TCR beta chain sequence together with its context. The patients had localized lung adenocarcinoma, a non-small cell subtype. The data were obtained in a study of CD4 and CD8 cells across lung adenocarcinoma regions. TCRdb re-called the PCR reads through MiXCR, storing one row per CDR3 protein. The data show around 11,000 distinct CDR3 sequences, roughly 50% seen once. CDR1 is MNHNS and CDR2 is SASEGT in the germline V gene. The ends were cut back, 8 bases at V and 10 bases at J, with 27 bases in the middle. The CDR3 extends over 16 amino acids. This rearrangement joins TRBV6-1 to TRBJ2-1; possibly TRBD2 for D (7 bases). The TCR sequence derives from a male donor with lung adenocarcinoma. The CD4 and CD8 labels of this study may be unreliable. The sample consisted of CD4+ T cells from the center of a lung tumor. The CDR3 DNA reads TGTGCCAGCGGGGGGGCAGAATACCCGTGCGCCAACGAGCAGTTCTTC. Translation: CASGGAEYPCANEQFF.